Listed here are 2 T cell receptor beta chains from one sample, sequenced in a study of OX40 agonist ivuxolimab in advanced cancers. Using immunoSEQ multiplex PCR, the repertoire was profiled, and TCRdb retains in-frame clones only, with some absent. The sample consists of tens of thousands of clones, around 80% of them appearing once. The sequences come from CD4+ or CD8+ T cells sorted from blood, collected in a trial of the OX40 agonist ivuxolimab. All receptors derive from an adult with an advanced solid tumor such as melanoma, head and neck, liver or kidney cancer.

V usage is TRBV2 and J usage is TRBJ1-4; tentative D call: TRBD1 (5 bases). The CDR3 is 15 residues long. Trimming took off 4 bases at V and 0 bases at J, with 9 bases between the two ends. The V gene's germline CDR1 is SNHLY and CDR2 FYNNEI. The chain's CDR3 is CASSVGGATNEKLFF. The CDR3 nucleotides are TGTGCCAGCAGTGTTGGGGGGGCAACTAATGAAAAACTGTTTTTT.

As concerns this clone: The same CDR3 also results from other DNA sequences found in this sample. The chain links TRBV30 to TRBJ1-3; no definite D call. The CDR3 runs 13 residues. Trimming took 0 bases from V and 1 from J, leaving 4 bases between them. Germline-derived CDR1 and CDR2 are GTSNPN and SVGIG (reference sequence). This CDR3 reads CAWSVLSGNTIYF. DNA of the CDR3: TGTGCCTGGAGTGTATTATCTGGAAACACCATATATTTT.